Shown below are 15 T cell receptor beta chains from a single sample sequenced in a study of T cells in Graves' hyperthyroidism and ophthalmopathy. Amplified TCR beta CDR3 regions derived from RNA transcripts. A set of HTBI primers served as the primers for a first-round RT-PCR of the TCR CDR3. In TCRdb, the multiplex PCR reads were re-called with MiXCR into one record per CDR3 protein. The sample has around 350,000 distinct CDR3 sequences; 19% are singletons. Sequencing used blood. The receptors shown here come from a woman under 30 with Graves' hyperthyroidism.

This clonotype appeared a few times. The chain uses TRBV20-1 and TRBJ2-2; 7 bases are shared with TRBD2. The V segment lost 3 bases and the J segment 1 base; nucleotides outside the gene matches: 11. CDR3 size: 17 residues. Germline V gene lookup returns CDR1 DFQATT and CDR2 SNEGSKA (reference sequence). DNA of the CDR3: TGCAGTGCTAGGGACCAGAGGGCTAGCGGGAACACCGGGGAGCTGTTTTTT. It codes for CSARDQRASGNTGELFF.

The chain joins TRBV24-1 to TRBJ2-2; D call uncertain. CDR3 length: 12 residues. In germline, CDR1 is KGHDR, CDR2 SFDVKD. Trimming removed 6 bases from V and 6 bases from J, with 7 bases in between. This CDR3 is CATSRLSGELFF. CDR3 nucleotides: TGTGCCACCAGTAGGTTGTCCGGGGAGCTGTTTTTT.

This clonotype was counted ten times or more. V usage is TRBV28 and J usage is TRBJ1-2, with D uncertain. The V gene lost 3 bases and the J gene lost 4 bases, with 12 bases spanning the gap. This CDR3 has 14 residues. Germline V gene data show CDR1 as MDHEN and CDR2 as SYDVKM. The chain's CDR3 is CASSFRRSAYGYTF. CDR3 sequence (DNA): TGTGCCAGCAGTTTTCGTCGGTCAGCCTATGGCTACACCTTC.

This clonotype showed up many times. The chain joins TRBV4-1 to TRBJ1-2; D gene uncertain. Germline-derived CDR1 and CDR2 are MGHRA and YSYEKL. The CDR3 has 13 amino acids. Trimming pared 6 bases from V and 1 base from J, leaving 9 bases between. The CDR3 is CASRPTYNYGYTF. The CDR3 DNA follows: TGCGCCAGCAGGCCGACTTATAACTATGGCTACACCTTC.

The gene calls are TRBV28 and TRBJ2-7; 9 bases are shared with TRBD1. The germline gives CDR1 MDHEN, CDR2 SYDVKM. The CDR3 consists of 15 residues. V lost 6 bases, J lost 5 bases, and 11 bases stayed unmatched. The CDR3 DNA follows: TGTGCCAGCAGAGACGCGGGACAGGGATTCCACGAGCAGTACTTC. This codes for CASRDAGQGFHEQYF.

This clonotype was recorded at least ten times. The rearrangement joins TRBV20-1 to TRBJ2-4, with 11 bases aligning to TRBD2. This CDR3 comprises 18 residues. Germline CDR1 reads DFQATT; CDR2 reads SNEGSKA (reference sequence). Trimming took 3 bases from V and 0 from J; bases not matched to a gene: 10. The CDR3 DNA reads as TGCAGTGCTAGGAGTTTAACTAGCGGGGGACTAGCCAAAAACATTCAGTACTTC. It yields the protein CSARSLTSGGLAKNIQYF.

This clonotype was picked up many times. The chain carries TRBV6-1 and TRBJ2-5, with 9 bases matching TRBD2. In germline, CDR1 is MNHNS, CDR2 SASEGT. Germline trimming cut 7 bases from V and 1 base from J; bases unmatched to any gene: 13. The CDR3 consists of 17 residues. CDR3: CASTHLPASGAQETQYF. The DNA for the CDR3 is TGTGCCAGCACCCACCTACCGGCTAGCGGGGCCCAAGAGACCCAGTACTTC.

In this sample, this clonotype turned up many times. The gene calls are TRBV20-1 and TRBJ2-5; 16 nucleotides align to TRBD2. CDR3 length: 19 residues. Germline assignment: CDR1 DFQATT and CDR2 SNEGSKA (reference sequence). V gave up 4 bases and J gave up 4 bases; unmatched junction bases: 15. The CDR3 loop is CSATSSPGTSGGVIETQYF. CDR3 nucleotide sequence: TGCAGTGCTACCTCAAGTCCCGGGACTAGCGGGGGGGTAATAGAGACCCAGTACTTC.

This chain joins TRBV20-1 and TRBJ2-1; 10 positions match TRBD2. CDR1 is DFQATT, CDR2 SNEGSKA, per germline (reference sequence). The trim removed 7 bases at V and 3 bases at J, leaving 3 bases unmatched. This CDR3 comprises 13 residues. The CDR3 sequence: CSGSGGVYNEQFF. The CDR3 nucleotides read TGCAGTGGAAGCGGGGGGGTCTACAATGAGCAGTTCTTC.

This clonotype was recorded many times. The chain carries TRBV9 and TRBJ2-5; 9 bases line up with TRBD2. From germline, CDR1 is SGDLS and CDR2 YYNGEE. V lost 3 bases to trimming and J lost 5 bases; unmatched junction nucleotides: 11. The CDR3 length is 16 residues. DNA of the CDR3: TGTGCCAGCAGCGGTGGGGGCGGGGGGGCTTTGGAGACCCAGTACTTC. Translated: CASSGGGGGALETQYF.

This clonotype was detected ten times or more. The rearrangement joins TRBV6-1 to TRBJ1-3; D perhaps matches TRBD1 (5 bases). Trimming pared 4 bases from V and 2 bases from J, leaving 9 bases between. This CDR3 is 14 amino acids long. CDR1 and CDR2 (germline): MNHNS, SASEGT. CDR3 sequence reads: CASSGGTAGNTIYF. The CDR3 nucleotides are TGTGCCAGCAGTGGCGGGACGGCTGGAAACACCATATATTTT.

This clonotype showed up many times. This chain connects TRBV7-9 to TRBJ1-1; D is unclear. V lost 10 bases, J lost 1 base, and 10 bases lay in between. CDR1 is SEHNR and CDR2 is FQNEAQ in the germline V gene (reference sequence). The CDR3 has 12 residues. As DNA, the CDR3 is TGTGCCACAAGGCGAGGGAACACTGAAGCTTTCTTT. Amino acid sequence: CATRRGNTEAFF.

This clonotype was counted many times. This sequence joins TRBV2 and TRBJ2-7; D perhaps matches TRBD1 (5 bases). With 7 bases removed from V and 1 base from J, the gap between germline ends came to 8 bases. This CDR3 contains 12 residues. Germline-derived CDR1 and CDR2 are SNHLY and FYNNEI. CDR3 sequence reads: CASKYRSYEQYF. In nucleotides, the CDR3 is TGTGCCAGCAAGTACAGGTCCTACGAGCAGTACTTC.

In its sample, this clonotype was seen many times. J is TRBJ1-2 and V is TRBV30; D perhaps matches TRBD1 (6 bases). CDR3 length equals 14 residues. Deletions cut 0 bases from V and 4 bases from J, with 12 bases between. The V gene's germline CDR1 is GTSNPN and CDR2 SVGIG (reference sequence). The CDR3 sequence is CAWSVPRTAYGYTF. CDR3 DNA: TGTGCCTGGAGTGTACCCCGGACAGCCTATGGCTACACCTTC.

This clonotype was counted ten times or more. This chain joins TRBV12-3 or TRBV12-4 and TRBJ2-7; unclear D gene. This CDR3 contains 13 residues. V gave up 5 bases and J gave up 3 bases, with 11 bases separating them. The DNA for the CDR3 is TGTGCCAGCAGTATTGGACGGAGCTACGAGCAGTACTTC. It specifies CASSIGRSYEQYF.